This TCR beta chain stems from a study of OX40 agonist ivuxolimab in advanced cancers. Whole-study context: Earlier anti-PD-1, anti-PD-L1 or anti-CTLA-4 therapy was permitted; over 35% had received some.

Trimming stripped 0 bases from V and 0 bases from J, with 10 bases between. The V gene's germline CDR1 is SGHRS and CDR2 YFSETQ. This CDR3 spans 16 amino acids. Baseline, cycle 4 day 1, and cycle 7 day 1 were the blood sampling points. The table came from immunoSEQ multiplex PCR; TCRdb's copy has only in-frame clones and leaves some out. The repertoire holds 15,000 to 20,000 clones, with about 73% as singletons. The clonotype comes from an adult with an advanced solid tumor such as melanoma, head and neck, liver or kidney cancer. The sample consisted of CD4+ or CD8+ T cells sorted from blood, taken in a trial of the OX40 agonist ivuxolimab. The J gene is TRBJ2-1, the V gene TRBV5-1; D is possibly TRBD2 (5 bases). The CDR3: CASSLGERSSYNEQFF. The DNA of the CDR3 is TGCGCCAGCAGCTTGGGGGAGAGGAGCTCCTACAATGAGCAGTTCTTC.